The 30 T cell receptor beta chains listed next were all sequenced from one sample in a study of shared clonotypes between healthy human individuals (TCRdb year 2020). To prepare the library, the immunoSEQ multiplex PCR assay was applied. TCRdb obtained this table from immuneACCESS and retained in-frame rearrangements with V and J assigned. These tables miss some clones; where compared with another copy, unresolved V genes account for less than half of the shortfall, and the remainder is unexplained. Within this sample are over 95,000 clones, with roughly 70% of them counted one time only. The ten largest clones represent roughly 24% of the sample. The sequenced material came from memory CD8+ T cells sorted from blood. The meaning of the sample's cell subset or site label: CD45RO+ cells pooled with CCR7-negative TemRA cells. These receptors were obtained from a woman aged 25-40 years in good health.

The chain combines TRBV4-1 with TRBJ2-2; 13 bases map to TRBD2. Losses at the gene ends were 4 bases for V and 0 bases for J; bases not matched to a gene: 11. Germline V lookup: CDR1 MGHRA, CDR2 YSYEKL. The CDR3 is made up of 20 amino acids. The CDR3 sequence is CASSPRTSGSLLANTGELFF. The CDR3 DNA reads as TGCGCCAGCAGCCCTCGGACTAGCGGGAGCCTCCTCGCGAACACCGGGGAGCTGTTTTTT.

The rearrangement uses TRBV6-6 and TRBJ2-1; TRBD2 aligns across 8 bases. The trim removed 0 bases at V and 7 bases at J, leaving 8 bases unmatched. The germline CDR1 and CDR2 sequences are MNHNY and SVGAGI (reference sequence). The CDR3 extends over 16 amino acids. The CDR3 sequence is CASSYSSTGGPNEQFF. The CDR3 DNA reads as TGTGCCAGCAGTTACTCGAGTACGGGAGGGCCTAATGAGCAGTTCTTC.

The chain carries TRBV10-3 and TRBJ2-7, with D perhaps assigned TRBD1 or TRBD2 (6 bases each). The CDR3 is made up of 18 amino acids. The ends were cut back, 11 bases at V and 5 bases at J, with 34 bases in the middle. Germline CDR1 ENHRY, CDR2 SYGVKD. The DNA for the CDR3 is TGTGCCTCCCGACGCGGAGGGATCAGTGGGGACACGATAGACGAGCAGTACTTC. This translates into CASRRGGISGDTIDEQYF.

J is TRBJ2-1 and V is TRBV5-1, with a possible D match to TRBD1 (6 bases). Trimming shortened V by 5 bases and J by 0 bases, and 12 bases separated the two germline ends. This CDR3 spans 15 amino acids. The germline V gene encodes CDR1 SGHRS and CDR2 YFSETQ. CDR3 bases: TGCGCCAGCAGTCCAACAGGGAGCTCCTACAATGAGCAGTTCTTC. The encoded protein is CASSPTGSSYNEQFF.

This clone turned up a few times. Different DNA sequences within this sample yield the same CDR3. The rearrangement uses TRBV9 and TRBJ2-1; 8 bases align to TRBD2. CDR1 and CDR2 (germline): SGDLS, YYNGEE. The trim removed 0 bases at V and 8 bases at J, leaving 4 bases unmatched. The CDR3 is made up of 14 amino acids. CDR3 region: CASSVAGGSDEQFF. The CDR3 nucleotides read TGTGCCAGCAGCGTAGCGGGAGGGTCGGATGAGCAGTTCTTC.

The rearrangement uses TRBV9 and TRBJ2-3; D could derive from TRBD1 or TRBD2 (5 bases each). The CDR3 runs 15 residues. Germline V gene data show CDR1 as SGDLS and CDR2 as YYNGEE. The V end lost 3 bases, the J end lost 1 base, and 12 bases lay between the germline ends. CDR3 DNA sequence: TGTGCCAGCAGCGCCCTTGGGGGTGGCACAGATACGCAGTATTTT. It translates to CASSALGGGTDTQYF.

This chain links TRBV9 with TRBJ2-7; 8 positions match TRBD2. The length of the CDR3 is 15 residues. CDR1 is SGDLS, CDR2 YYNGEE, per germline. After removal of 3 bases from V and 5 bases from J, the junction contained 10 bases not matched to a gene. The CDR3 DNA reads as TGTGCCAGCAGCGGATGGAGCGGGAGTATAAACGAGCAGTACTTC. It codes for CASSGWSGSINEQYF.

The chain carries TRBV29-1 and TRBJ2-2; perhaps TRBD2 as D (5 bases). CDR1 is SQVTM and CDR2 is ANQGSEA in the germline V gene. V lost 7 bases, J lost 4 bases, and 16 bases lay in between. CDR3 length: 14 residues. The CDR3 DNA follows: TGCAGCGCCTCCTGGCGGGTAGGCACCGGGGAGCTGTTTTTT. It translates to CSASWRVGTGELFF.

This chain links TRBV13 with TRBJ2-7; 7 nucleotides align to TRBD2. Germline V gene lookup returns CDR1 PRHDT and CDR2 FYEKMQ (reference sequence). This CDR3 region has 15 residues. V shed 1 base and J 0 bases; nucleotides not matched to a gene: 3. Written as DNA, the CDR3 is TGTGCCAGCAGCTTAGTGCGCGGGAGCTCCTACGAGCAGTACTTC. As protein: CASSLVRGSSYEQYF.

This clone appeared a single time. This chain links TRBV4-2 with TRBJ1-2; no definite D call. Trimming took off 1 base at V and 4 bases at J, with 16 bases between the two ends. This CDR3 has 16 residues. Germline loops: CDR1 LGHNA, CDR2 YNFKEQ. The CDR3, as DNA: TGTGCCAGCAGCCAAGGCACAACGGCTCAACTCTATGGCTACACCTTC. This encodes CASSQGTTAQLYGYTF.

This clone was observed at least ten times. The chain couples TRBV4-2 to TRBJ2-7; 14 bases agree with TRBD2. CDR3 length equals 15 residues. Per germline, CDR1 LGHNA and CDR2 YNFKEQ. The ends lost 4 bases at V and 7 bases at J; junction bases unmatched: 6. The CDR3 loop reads CASSPPGLAGDEQYF. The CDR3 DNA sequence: TGTGCCAGCAGCCCCCCGGGACTAGCGGGAGATGAGCAGTACTTC.

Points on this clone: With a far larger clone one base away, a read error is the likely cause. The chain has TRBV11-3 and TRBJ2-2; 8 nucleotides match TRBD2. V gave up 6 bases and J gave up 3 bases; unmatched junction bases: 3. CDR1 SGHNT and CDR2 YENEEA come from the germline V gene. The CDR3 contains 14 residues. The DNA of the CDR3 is TGTGCCAGCAGGACTAGCGAGGACACCGGGGAGCTGTTTTTT. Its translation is CASRTSEDTGELFF.

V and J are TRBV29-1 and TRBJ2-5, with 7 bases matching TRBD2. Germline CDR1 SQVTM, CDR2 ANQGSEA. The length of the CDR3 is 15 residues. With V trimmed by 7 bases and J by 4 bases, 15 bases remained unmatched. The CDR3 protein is CSAEGNDGGGETQYF. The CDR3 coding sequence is TGCAGCGCCGAAGGCAATGATGGCGGGGGAGAGACCCAGTACTTC.

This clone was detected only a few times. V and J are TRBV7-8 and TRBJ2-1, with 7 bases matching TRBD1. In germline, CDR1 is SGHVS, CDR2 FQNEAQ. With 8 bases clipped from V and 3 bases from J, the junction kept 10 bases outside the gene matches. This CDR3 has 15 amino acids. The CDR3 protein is CASVNLQGDYNEQFF. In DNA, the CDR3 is TGTGCCAGCGTAAATCTTCAGGGGGACTACAATGAGCAGTTCTTC.

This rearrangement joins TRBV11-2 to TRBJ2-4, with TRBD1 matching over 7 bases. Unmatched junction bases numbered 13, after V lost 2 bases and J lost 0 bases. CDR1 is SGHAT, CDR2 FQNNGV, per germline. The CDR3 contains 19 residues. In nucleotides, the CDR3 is TGTGCCAGCAGCTTAAGGACAGGAGTCTTCCTCCTAGCCAAAAACATTCAGTACTTC. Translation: CASSLRTGVFLLAKNIQYF.

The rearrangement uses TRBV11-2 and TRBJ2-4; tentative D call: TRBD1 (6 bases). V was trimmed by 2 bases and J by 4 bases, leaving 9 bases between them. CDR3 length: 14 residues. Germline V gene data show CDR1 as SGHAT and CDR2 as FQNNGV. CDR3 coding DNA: TGTGCCAGCAGCTTATCCCAGGGGAAAAACATTCAGTACTTC. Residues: CASSLSQGKNIQYF.

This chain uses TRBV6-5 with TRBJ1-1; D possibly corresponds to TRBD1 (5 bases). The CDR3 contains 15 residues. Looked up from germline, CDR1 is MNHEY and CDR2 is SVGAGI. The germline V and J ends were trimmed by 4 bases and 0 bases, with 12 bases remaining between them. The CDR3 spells CASSSPGTLNTEAFF. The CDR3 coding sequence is TGTGCCAGCAGTTCTCCTGGGACCTTGAACACTGAAGCTTTCTTT.

The CDR3 sequence is CATLLIPGANVLTF. CDR3 nucleotide sequence: TGTGCCACCCTCCTAATTCCCGGGGCCAACGTCCTGACTTTC. The chain employs TRBV6-6 and TRBJ2-6; no reliable D call. CDR3 length: 14 amino acids. Germline-derived CDR1 and CDR2 are MNHNY and SVGAGI (reference sequence). V lost 10 bases to trimming and J lost 4 bases, with 14 bases between them.

The CDR3 DNA reads TGTGCCAGCAGCTTCGTTCGTGGGGAGGGACCTCACCTTCCATACGAGCAGTACTTC. Encoded protein: CASSFVRGEGPHLPYEQYF. This chain uses TRBV7-7 with TRBJ2-7; TRBD2 aligns across 7 bases. The germline CDR1 and CDR2 sequences are SSHAT and FNYEAQ (reference sequence). V was clipped by 3 bases and J by 4 bases; unmatched bases: 21. The CDR3 length is 19 residues.

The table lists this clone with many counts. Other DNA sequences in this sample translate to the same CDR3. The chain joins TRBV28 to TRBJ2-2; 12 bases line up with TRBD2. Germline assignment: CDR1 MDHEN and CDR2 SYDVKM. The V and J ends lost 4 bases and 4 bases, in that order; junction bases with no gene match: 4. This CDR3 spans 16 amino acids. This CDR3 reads CASSSLAGGPTGELFF. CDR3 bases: TGTGCCAGCAGTTCCCTAGCGGGAGGGCCCACCGGGGAGCTGTTTTTT.

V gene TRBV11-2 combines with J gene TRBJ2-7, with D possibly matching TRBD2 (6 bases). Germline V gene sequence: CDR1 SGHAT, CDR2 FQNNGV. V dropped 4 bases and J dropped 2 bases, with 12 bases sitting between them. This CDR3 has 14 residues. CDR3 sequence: CASSYGTLPYEQYF. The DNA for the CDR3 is TGTGCCAGCAGCTACGGGACTCTACCCTACGAGCAGTACTTC.

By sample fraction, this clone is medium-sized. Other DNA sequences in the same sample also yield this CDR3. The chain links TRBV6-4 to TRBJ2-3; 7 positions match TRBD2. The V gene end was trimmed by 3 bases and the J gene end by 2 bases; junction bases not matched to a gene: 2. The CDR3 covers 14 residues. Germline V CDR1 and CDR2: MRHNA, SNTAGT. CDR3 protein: CASSEGGSTDTQYF. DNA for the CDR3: TGTGCCAGCAGTGAGGGGGGGTCCACAGATACGCAGTATTTT.

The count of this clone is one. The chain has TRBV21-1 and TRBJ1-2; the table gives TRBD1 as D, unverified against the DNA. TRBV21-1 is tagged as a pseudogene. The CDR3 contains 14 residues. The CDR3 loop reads CASTLTGTVLGYTF. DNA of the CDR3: TGTGCCAGCACCCTCACCGGGACAGTTTTGGGCTACACCTTC.

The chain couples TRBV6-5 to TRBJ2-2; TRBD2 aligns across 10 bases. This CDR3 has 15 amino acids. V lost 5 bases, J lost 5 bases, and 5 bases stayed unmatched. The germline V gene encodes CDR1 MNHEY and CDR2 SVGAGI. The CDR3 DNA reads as TGTGCCAGCAGTCACAGCGGGAGGGATACCGGGGAGCTGTTTTTT. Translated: CASSHSGRDTGELFF.

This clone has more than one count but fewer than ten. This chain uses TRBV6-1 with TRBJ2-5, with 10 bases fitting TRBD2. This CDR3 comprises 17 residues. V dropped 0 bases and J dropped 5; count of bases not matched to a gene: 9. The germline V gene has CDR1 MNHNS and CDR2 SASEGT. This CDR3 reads CASSEARLAGAFETQYF. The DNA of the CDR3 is TGTGCCAGCAGTGAAGCGCGGCTAGCGGGAGCTTTTGAGACCCAGTACTTC.

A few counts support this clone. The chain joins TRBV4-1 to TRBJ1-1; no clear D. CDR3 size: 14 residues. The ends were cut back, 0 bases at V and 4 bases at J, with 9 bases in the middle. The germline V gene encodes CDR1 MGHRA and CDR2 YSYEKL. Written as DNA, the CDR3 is TGCGCCAGCAGCCAAGATCCGGGGTCCACTGAAGCTTTCTTT. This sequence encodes CASSQDPGSTEAFF.

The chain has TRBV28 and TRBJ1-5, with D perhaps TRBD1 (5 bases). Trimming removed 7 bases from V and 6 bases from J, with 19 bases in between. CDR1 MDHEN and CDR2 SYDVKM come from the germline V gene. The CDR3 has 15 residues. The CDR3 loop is CASTSPRRVGQPQHF. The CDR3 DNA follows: TGTGCCAGCACCTCCCCGCGCAGGGTCGGTCAGCCCCAGCATTTT.

This chain's CDR3 is CASSPRFGSYNEQFF. The CDR3 DNA is TGTGCCAGCAGTCCCCGATTTGGTTCCTACAATGAGCAGTTCTTC. V and J are TRBV27 and TRBJ2-1; D gene unclear. The length of the CDR3 is 15 residues. V was trimmed by 5 bases and J by 1 base, leaving 12 bases between them. The V gene's germline CDR1 is MNHEY and CDR2 SMNVEV (reference sequence).

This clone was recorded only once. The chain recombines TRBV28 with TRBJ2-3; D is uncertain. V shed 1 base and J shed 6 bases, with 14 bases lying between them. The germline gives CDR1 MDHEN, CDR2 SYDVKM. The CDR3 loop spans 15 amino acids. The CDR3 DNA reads TGTGCCAGCAGTTTATCGGCAGGACCGATCGATACGCAGTATTTT. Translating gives CASSLSAGPIDTQYF.

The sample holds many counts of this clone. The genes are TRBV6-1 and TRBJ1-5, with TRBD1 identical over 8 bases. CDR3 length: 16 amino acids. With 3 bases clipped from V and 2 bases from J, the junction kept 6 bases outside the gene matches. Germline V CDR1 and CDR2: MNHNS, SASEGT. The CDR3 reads CASSDPPGQGNQPQHF. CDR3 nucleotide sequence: TGTGCCAGCAGTGACCCACCGGGACAGGGCAATCAGCCCCAGCATTTT.